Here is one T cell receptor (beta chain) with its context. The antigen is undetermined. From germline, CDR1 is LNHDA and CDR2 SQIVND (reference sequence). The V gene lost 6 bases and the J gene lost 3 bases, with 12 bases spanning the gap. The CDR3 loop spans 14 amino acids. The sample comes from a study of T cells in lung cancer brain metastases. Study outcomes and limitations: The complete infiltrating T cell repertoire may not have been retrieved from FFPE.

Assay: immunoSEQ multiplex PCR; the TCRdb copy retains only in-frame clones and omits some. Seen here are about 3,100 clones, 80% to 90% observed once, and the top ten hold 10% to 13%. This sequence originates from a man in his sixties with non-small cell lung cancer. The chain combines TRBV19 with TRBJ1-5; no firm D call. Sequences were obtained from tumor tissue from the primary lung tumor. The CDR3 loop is CASRNTSINQPQHF. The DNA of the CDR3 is TGTGCCAGTAGAAACACCTCCATCAATCAGCCCCAGCATTTT. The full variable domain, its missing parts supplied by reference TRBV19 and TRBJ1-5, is DGGITQSPKYLFRKEGQNVTLSCEQNLNHDAMYWYRQDPGQGLRLIYYSQIVNDFQKGDIAEGYSVSREKKESFPLTVTSAQKNPTAFYLCASRNTSINQPQHFGDGTRLSIL.